The subject of this entry is one T cell receptor beta chain. Antigen: not known. Germline V lookup: CDR1 SGHNT, CDR2 YENEEA. This CDR3 has 15 residues. Trimming removed 2 bases at V and 6 bases at J, with 17 bases between. Libraries were prepared by immunoSEQ multiplex PCR; TCRdb keeps only in-frame clonotypes and omits some of them. The repertoire has 14,000 to 15,000 clones, about 60% of them found once; the top ten carry around 11%. The data derive from a study of PD-1 blockade in classical Hodgkin lymphoma. The study, taken as a whole, reports: Exclusion applied to patients who initiated nivolumab less than 1 year following ASCT. Newly diagnosed patients were said to have less baseline TCR diversity than healthy donors did.

Every patient relapsed after autologous stem cell transplantation, and brentuximab vedotin exposure varied. This TCR was sampled from a human donor with classical Hodgkin lymphoma. The chain links TRBV11-3 to TRBJ2-7, with TRBD2 as a possible D gene (5 bases). Specimen: peripheral blood mononuclear cells (PBMCs), collected at baseline. The CDR3, as DNA: TGTGCCAGCAGCTTAATGTGGGAGCATAGCCTCGAGCAGTACTTC. As protein: CASSLMWEHSLEQYF.